This is a list of T cell receptor beta chains from one sample in a study of shared clonotypes between healthy human individuals. Profiling relied on immunoSEQ multiplex PCR, and the TCRdb table lists in-frame clones only, not all of them. The sample holds nearly 2 million clones; 85% to 95% are singletons and the top ten take approximately 1%. The source material was naive CD8+ T cells sorted from blood. The receptors here all came from a man between 18 and 35 years old in good health. The CDR3 runs from the conserved cysteine through the conserved F or W. Fields, in order: J gene, V gene, CDR3 protein.

TRBJ1-2 TRBV10-3 CAISDGTEQNYGYTF
TRBJ1-1 TRBV5-1 CASSLLSDRGYEAFF
TRBJ1-4 TRBV28 CASSLRGQEKLFF
TRBJ1-1 TRBV5-1 CASSIGWGLGTEAFF
TRBJ1-2 TRBV7-3 CASSLLGNYGYTF
TRBJ2-7 TRBV5-6 CASSAGTGSYEQYF
TRBJ1-1 TRBV20-1 CSALGGEAFF
TRBJ2-1 TRBV2 CASTPPDRAYNEQFF
TRBJ1-5 TRBV6-5 CASRIGGSGQPQHF
TRBJ2-7 TRBV2 CASSAGTGAVSYEQYF
TRBJ2-3 TRBV9 CASSVEGGTDTQYF
TRBJ2-7 TRBV7-8 CASSMGGYEQYF
TRBJ1-1 TRBV10-3 CAISGRQVPDTEAFF
TRBJ1-2 TRBV18 CASSTGNYGYTF
TRBJ2-1 TRBV4-3 CASSRRAGGTNEQFF
TRBJ2-3 TRBV6-1 CASSEDTGRSTDTQYF
TRBJ2-7 TRBV19 CASSIVGGYEQYF
TRBJ2-5 TRBV7-9 CASSVQGYGETQYF
TRBJ1-5 TRBV11-3 CASSVSSVGGNQPQHF
TRBJ2-1 TRBV9 CASSMTGVGAYNEQFF
TRBJ2-4 TRBV27 CASSLGTGGDIQYF
TRBJ1-1 TRBV10-1 CASSESLPGTEAFF
TRBJ2-7 TRBV7-9 CASSQGTGGYNEQYF
TRBJ1-2 TRBV14 CASSHEPGFSYGYTF
TRBJ2-1 TRBV30 CAWSRLAGGTDEQFF
TRBJ2-2 TRBV11-3 CASSLRDTGELFF
TRBJ1-2 TRBV29-1 CSVPGTGLLGGYTF
TRBJ2-3 TRBV7-9 CASRKAPLTQYF
TRBJ2-7 TRBV6-1 CASSERLAGYLSYEQYF
TRBJ2-1 TRBV27 CASSLLSSYNEQFF
TRBJ2-3 TRBV10-2 CASGWRIVDTQYF
TRBJ1-4 TRBV4-1 CASSQDLPRGEKLFF
TRBJ1-4 TRBV30 CAGDREGEKLFF
TRBJ2-7 TRBV28 CASSSPGVSYEQYF
TRBJ2-5 TRBV7-9 CASSPVSQETQYF
TRBJ2-7 TRBV28 CASRRTYEQYF
TRBJ1-1 TRBV9 CASSVDPVGEEAFF
TRBJ2-2 TRBV4-1 CASSQPRTGPRTGELFF
TRBJ1-1 TRBV27 CASNPRGVGNTEAFF
TRBJ1-1 TRBV7-8 CASSWTGGNTEAFF
TRBJ2-1 TRBV4-1 CASSPGVVGDEQFF
TRBJ1-4 TRBV10-3 CAISESDAVEVNEKLFF
TRBJ1-1 TRBV5-1 CASSLVGEAFF
TRBJ2-3 TRBV2 CAREGASTDTQYF
TRBJ2-1 TRBV20-1 CSAPWDFEQFF